This TCR beta chain was sequenced during a study of T cell responses to AZD1222 COVID-19 vaccine. Findings and limits, study-wide: Among vaccine-associated CD4 TCRs, coverage spanned spike, with dominance at 160-218 and 743-854.

Details on this clone: The antigen remains undetermined.

Trimming took 4 bases from V and 7 from J, leaving 19 bases between them. CDR3 size: 15 residues. Looked up from germline, CDR1 is MNHEY and CDR2 is SMNVEV (reference sequence). The assay was immunoSEQ multiplex PCR, and TCRdb's table has in-frame clones only and misses some. The sample lists about 98,000 clones, around 82% seen once, with approximately 15% in the top ten. Sequencing used peripheral blood, obtained on day 0 of AZD1222 vaccination. The V gene is TRBV27, the J gene TRBJ1-1; perhaps TRBD1 as D (5 bases). This TCR came from an adult in good health. The CDR3 DNA reads TGTGCCAGCAGTTATCTCGGGACTCCCCTTAGTGAAGCTTTCTTT. Residues: CASSYLGTPLSEAFF.